A single T cell receptor beta chain is shown here with its context. Profiled with immunoSEQ multiplex PCR; TCRdb holds only in-frame clones, not every one. The table includes more than 95,000 clones, 80% to 90% detected once. The data originate from a study of T cell responses to AZD1222 COVID-19 vaccine. The CDR3 totals 13 residues. The V end was cut by 5 bases, the J end by 11 bases, with 18 bases between. Germline CDR1 MNHEY, CDR2 SMNVEV (reference sequence). The chain recombines TRBV27 with TRBJ1-1; TRBD1 might be the D (5 bases). The sequence derives from an adult in good health. Sequences were derived from peripheral blood, sampled on day 0 of AZD1222 vaccination. The CDR3 region is CASSPRDRNAAFF. CDR3 coding DNA: TGTGCCAGCAGTCCGCGGGACCGCAACGCGGCTTTCTTT.